Presented here are 15 T cell receptor beta chains from one specimen sequenced in a study of tissue T cells after allogeneic stem cell transplantation. The data were produced by immunoSEQ multiplex PCR, yet TCRdb's version contains in-frame clones alone and is incomplete. The table lists tens of thousands of clones, over 60% of them singletons. Sequences were obtained from spleen. These TCRs come from a female BALB/c mouse in good health. MHC haplotype of the mouse line: H2-d.

A remark on this clone: The genes and germline here are from mouse. Read sequence stops 1 residue before the CDR3 end, and the germline J gene provides the missing end. V and J are TRBV24 and TRBJ1-1, with TRBD1 identical over 10 bases. V shed 5 bases, J shed 6 bases, and the junction held 6 bases outside the gene matches. This CDR3 comprises 14 residues. Germline V gene data show CDR1 as KGHTA and CDR2 as FRNEEI. The CDR3 protein is CASSTGTGDPEVFF. CDR3 DNA, as far as it was read: TGTGCCAGCAGTACCGGGACAGGGGATCCAGAAGTCTTC.

Only one count was recorded for this clone. Here the gene names and germline are mouse. The CDR3 end lies 1 residue beyond the end of the read and is filled in from the germline J gene. The rearrangement uses TRBV14 and TRBJ2-1, with D perhaps matching TRBD1 (6 bases). The V gene's germline CDR1 is SGHDT and CDR2 FRDEAV. CDR3 size: 15 residues. V was cut by 5 bases and J by 0 bases, with 12 bases left in between. CDR3 sequence: CASRKGQYNYAEQFF. CDR3 DNA (partial): TGTGCCAGCAGGAAGGGACAATATAACTATGCTGAGCAGTTC.

Concerning this clone itself: Gene and germline names: mouse. Coverage ceases 1 residue before the CDR3 finishes, and the germline J gene fills in the end. The chain recombines TRBV24 with TRBJ2-7; TRBD2 aligns across 12 bases. Germline CDR1 reads KGHTA; CDR2 reads FRNEEI. The CDR3 runs to 15 residues. V shed 5 bases and J 4 bases; nucleotides not matched to a gene: 6. The CDR3 loop reads CASSSSDWGGYEQYF. The covered CDR3 bases are TGTGCCAGCAGTTCCTCGGACTGGGGGGGATATGAACAGTAC.

About this clone itself: Mouse gene names apply. With the read ending 1 residue before the CDR3 end, the germline J gene is used to fill in that end. The V and J genes are TRBV13-1 and TRBJ2-3; tentatively, D is TRBD1 (5 bases). This CDR3 region has 15 residues. Trimming removed 1 base at V and 2 bases at J, with 11 bases between. Germline V gene data show CDR1 as NSHNY and CDR2 as SYGAGN. The CDR3 protein is CASSDLDINAETLYF. CDR3 bases read: TGTGCCAGCAGTGATCTGGACATCAATGCAGAAACGCTGTAT.

Notes on this clone: The gene names given are mouse names. Sequencing ends 1 residue short of the CDR3 end; the germline J gene provides the rest. Different DNA sequences within this sample yield the same CDR3. V is TRBV2 and J is TRBJ2-3; D possibly corresponds to TRBD1 (6 bases). The CDR3 is made up of 15 amino acids. With 0 bases removed from V and 0 bases from J, the gap between germline ends came to 7 bases. Germline V gives CDR1 LGHNA, CDR2 YSYQKL. The CDR3 sequence is CASSQEGGSAETLYF. The sequenced CDR3 bases are TGTGCCAGCAGCCAAGAAGGGGGTAGTGCAGAAACGCTGTAT.

With regard to this clone: Germline and genes here are mouse. Sequencing ends 1 residue short of the CDR3 end; the germline J gene provides the rest. The chain has TRBV13-2 and TRBJ2-4; D uncertain. This CDR3 contains 13 residues. From germline, CDR1 is NNHNN and CDR2 SYGAGS (reference sequence). Trimming shortened V by 4 bases and J by 2 bases, and 8 bases separated the two germline ends. This chain's CDR3 is CASGRGFQNTLYF. The sequenced CDR3 bases are TGTGCCAGCGGTCGAGGGTTTCAAAACACCTTGTAC.

This clone showed up just a few times. Any gene name here is a mouse gene name. The sequenced fragment ends 1 residue before the CDR3 boundary, so the rest is inferred from the germline J gene. This rearrangement joins TRBV13-3 to TRBJ1-5, with TRBD1 matching 8 bases. Germline-derived CDR1 and CDR2 are NNHDY and SYVADS. V dropped 0 bases and J dropped 4; count of bases not matched to a gene: 3. The CDR3 is made up of 15 amino acids. This CDR3 is CASSDAWTGNQAPLF. The part of the CDR3 DNA that was read is TGTGCCAGCAGTGATGCTTGGACAGGGAACCAGGCTCCGCTT.

For this clone: These gene names are mouse names. CDR3 region: CASGDAQLAETLYF. The part of the CDR3 DNA that was read is TGTGCCAGCGGTGATGCACAGCTTGCAGAAACGCTGTAT. V is TRBV13-2 and J is TRBJ2-3; no reliable D call. Read coverage stops 1 residue before the CDR3 terminus; the germline J gene supplies the remainder. Germline V CDR1 and CDR2: NNHNN, SYGAGS (reference sequence). Deletions cut 0 bases from V and 2 bases from J, with 7 bases between. This CDR3 has 14 amino acids.

About this clone itself: The genes and germline here are from mouse. The sequenced fragment ends 1 residue before the CDR3 boundary, so the rest is inferred from the germline J gene. The chain carries TRBV13-2 and TRBJ2-1; D gene unclear. This CDR3 contains 13 residues. Germline assignment: CDR1 NNHNN and CDR2 SYGAGS (reference sequence). Trimming left V 0 bases short and J 2 bases short, with 3 bases between. The sequenced part of the CDR3 DNA is TGTGCCAGCGGTGATGCACACTATGCTGAGCAGTTC. Its protein is CASGDAHYAEQF. The whole CDR3 protein reads CASGDAHYAEQFF.

Details on this clone: The gene names here belong to mouse. The read ends 1 residue early relative to the CDR3; the germline J gene fills the gap. The chain links TRBV20 to TRBJ2-1; 12 bases line up with TRBD2. Germline V gene sequence: CDR1 GFQATS, CDR2 STVNSAI. This CDR3 region has 15 residues. The V gene end was trimmed by 6 bases and the J gene end by 1 base; junction bases not matched to a gene: 4. The CDR3 bases that were read are TGTGGTGCCCGGGACTGGGGGGACAACTATGCTGAGCAGTTC. Translated: CGARDWGDNYAEQF. The CDR3 as a whole reads CGARDWGDNYAEQFF.

As concerns this clone: The gene names here belong to mouse. The CDR3 goes on 1 residue after the read ends, and that part is filled in from the germline J gene. The genes are TRBV13-2 and TRBJ2-7; 8 bases agree with TRBD2. The V and J ends lost 7 bases and 0 bases, in that order; junction bases with no gene match: 3. Germline values: CDR1 NNHNN, CDR2 SYGAGS (reference sequence). This CDR3 comprises 13 residues. The CDR3: CASRLGSSYEQYF. CDR3 DNA, as far as it was read: TGTGCCAGCAGACTGGGGAGCTCCTATGAACAGTAC.

The sample holds a few counts of this clone. Genes and germline come from the mouse. The read falls 1 residue short of the CDR3 end, and the missing part is taken from the germline J gene. The chain employs TRBV1 and TRBJ2-7; TRBD2 matches 8 bases. The V gene's germline CDR1 is NSQYPW and CDR2 LRSPGD (reference sequence). V shed 0 bases, J shed 4 bases, and the junction held 2 bases outside the gene matches. This CDR3 has 14 residues. The CDR3: CTCSADWGAYEQYF. The sequenced part of the CDR3 DNA is TGCACCTGCAGTGCAGACTGGGGGGCATATGAACAGTAC.

A word on this clone: Germline and genes here are mouse. The CDR3 extends 1 residue past the end of the read, so its final part is completed from the germline J gene. The J gene is TRBJ1-3, the V gene TRBV5; TRBD1 matches 8 bases. Germline assignment: CDR1 LGHNA and CDR2 YNLKQL (reference sequence). After removal of 2 bases from V and 0 bases from J, the junction contained 0 bases not matched to a gene. The CDR3 runs 15 residues. The CDR3: CASSQQGASGNTLYF. The CDR3 DNA, read in part, is TGTGCCAGCAGCCAACAGGGGGCTTCTGGAAATACGCTCTAT.

This clone was detected only a few times. Genes here carry mouse names. The read stops 1 residue short of the end of the CDR3; the missing end is completed from the germline J gene. The chain links TRBV13-3 to TRBJ2-7, with unresolved D. Germline loops: CDR1 NNHDY, CDR2 SYVADS. V lost 3 bases and J lost 4, with 5 bases in between. This CDR3 is 11 amino acids long. Incomplete CDR3 DNA: TGTGCCAGCAGTGCACAGTATGAACAGTAC. Translation gives CASSAQYEQY. The complete CDR3 protein is CASSAQYEQYF.

A few counts support this clone. All gene names here are mouse names. The DNA ends 1 residue before the CDR3 does, and the rest of the CDR3 is filled in from the germline J gene. The V gene is TRBV19, the J gene TRBJ2-7; 11 bases fit TRBD2. From germline, CDR1 is FNHDT and CDR2 SITEND (reference sequence). The CDR3 contains 13 residues. V was pared by 5 bases and J by 3 bases, with 1 base of the junction left unmatched. The covered CDR3 bases are TGTGCCAGCAGACTGGGGGGGCGCTATGAACAGTAC. This gives the protein CASRLGGRYEQY. The entire CDR3 reads CASRLGGRYEQYF.